This T cell receptor (beta chain) was sequenced in a study of blood T cell repertoires in COVID-19. Some clones are missing from TCRdb's copy, which holds only in-frame ones; the method was immunoSEQ multiplex PCR. The table records over 150,000 clones, roughly 80% of them present only once. In its sample, this clone was seen a few times. Trimming took 0 bases from V and 6 from J; bases not matched to a gene: 7. CDR3 size: 16 residues. Germline V gene data show CDR1 as SGHRS and CDR2 as YFSETQ. Sequenced input: PBMCs or T cells enriched from blood (not recorded which). The V gene is TRBV5-1, the J gene TRBJ2-2; 8 bases line up with TRBD2. The sequence came from a man aged 40-50 years who had recovered from COVID-19. CDR3 coding DNA: TGCGCCAGCAGCTTGGCGCCTGGACTAGCCTCCGGGGAGCTGTTTTTT. Protein product: CASSLAPGLASGELFF.